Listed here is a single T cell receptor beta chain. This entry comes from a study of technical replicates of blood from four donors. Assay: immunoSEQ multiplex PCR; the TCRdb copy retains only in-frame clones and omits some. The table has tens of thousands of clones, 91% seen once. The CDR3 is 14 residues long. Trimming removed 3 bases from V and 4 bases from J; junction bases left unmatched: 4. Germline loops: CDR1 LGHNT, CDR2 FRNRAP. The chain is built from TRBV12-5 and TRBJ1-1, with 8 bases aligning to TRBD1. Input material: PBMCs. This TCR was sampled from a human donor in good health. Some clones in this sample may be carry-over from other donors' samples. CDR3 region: CASGFPDRGTEAFF. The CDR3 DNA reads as TGTGCTAGTGGTTTCCCCGACAGGGGCACTGAAGCTTTCTTT.